This entry lists 9 T cell receptor beta chains sequenced from one sample in a study of OX40 agonist ivuxolimab in advanced cancers. Assay used: immunoSEQ multiplex PCR; TCRdb lists only in-frame clones, some missing. The sample carries some 44,000 clones, around 88% recorded once. This sample comprised CD4+ or CD8+ T cells sorted from blood, obtained in a trial of the OX40 agonist ivuxolimab. These receptor sequences come from an adult with an advanced solid tumor such as melanoma, head and neck, liver or kidney cancer.

This chain uses TRBV6-1 with TRBJ2-7; 9 bases align to TRBD2. The CDR3 length is 14 residues. Per germline, CDR1 MNHNS and CDR2 SASEGT. The J segment lost 2 bases and the V segment lost 11 bases, leaving 10 bases of the junction unmatched. CDR3 residues: CAAGRAGGPYEQYF. In nucleotides, the CDR3 is TGTGCCGCAGGTAGGGCGGGAGGGCCCTACGAGCAGTACTTC.

The rearrangement joins TRBV6-1 to TRBJ1-2; 7 bases are shared with TRBD1. The CDR3 runs 13 residues. The V gene end was trimmed by 8 bases and the J gene end by 8 bases; junction bases not matched to a gene: 11. The germline gives CDR1 MNHNS, CDR2 SASEGT. The chain's CDR3 is CASERQGAEGYTF. CDR3 coding DNA: TGTGCCAGCGAACGACAGGGAGCAGAGGGCTACACCTTC.

The chain recombines TRBV5-4 with TRBJ2-7; TRBD1 aligns across 8 bases. Trimming at V came to 4 bases and at J to 3 bases, leaving 6 bases not matched to a gene. CDR3 length equals 14 residues. From germline, CDR1 is SGHNT and CDR2 YYREEE (reference sequence). The CDR3 protein is CASSHRDRNYEQYF. CDR3 DNA sequence: TGTGCCAGCAGCCACCGGGACAGGAACTACGAGCAGTACTTC. The full variable domain, completed using reference TRBV5-4 and TRBJ2-7, is ETGVTQSPTHLIKTRGQQVTLRCSSQSGHNTVSWYQQALGQGPQFIFQYYREEENGRGNFPPRFSGLQFPNYSSELNVNALELDDSALYLCASSHRDRNYEQYFGPGTRLTVT.

V is TRBV6-5 and J is TRBJ1-2; D perhaps matches TRBD1 (6 bases). This CDR3 spans 14 amino acids. The V end lost 7 bases, the J end lost 4 bases, and 16 bases lay between the germline ends. Germline CDR1 reads MNHEY; CDR2 reads SVGAGI. CDR3: CASNNGGAPYGYTF. The CDR3 DNA is TGTGCCAGCAATAACGGGGGGGCCCCCTATGGCTACACCTTC.

This clone showed up just a few times. Other DNA sequences within the sample encode an identical CDR3. V usage is TRBV6-1 and J usage is TRBJ1-2; 7 nucleotides line up with TRBD1. Unmatched junction bases numbered 3, after V lost 4 bases and J lost 4 bases. Germline V gives CDR1 MNHNS, CDR2 SASEGT. The CDR3 loop spans 13 amino acids. The CDR3 region has the DNA TGTGCCAGCAGTGGGACAGGCGGCTATGGCTACACCTTC. Its protein product is CASSGTGGYGYTF.

The chain combines TRBV20-1 with TRBJ2-7, with a weak D call TRBD1 (6 bases). Trimming pared 5 bases from V and 3 bases from J, leaving 8 bases between. Germline V gene lookup returns CDR1 DFQATT and CDR2 SNEGSKA (reference sequence). There are 11 residues in the CDR3. CDR3 sequence (DNA): TGCAGTGCTTACAGGGTCTACGAGCAGTACTTC. Amino acid sequence: CSAYRVYEQYF.

The rearrangement links TRBV7-2 to TRBJ1-1; a possible D gene is TRBD1 (5 bases). CDR3 length: 15 amino acids. Trimming took 0 bases from V and 4 from J, leaving 12 bases between them. Germline values: CDR1 SGHTA, CDR2 FQGNSA. The CDR3 loop is CASSLALGGGTEAFF. CDR3 bases: TGTGCCAGCAGCTTAGCACTCGGGGGGGGCACTGAAGCTTTCTTT.

The V gene is TRBV19, the J gene TRBJ2-1; 13 bases match TRBD2. The CDR3 consists of 16 residues. V lost 10 bases and J lost 7; bases outside the gene matches: 13. Germline lookup yields CDR1 LNHDA and CDR2 SQIVND (reference sequence). The CDR3 DNA is TGTGCCACGCGGACTAGCGGGGGCTCGGCGGGAAATGAGCAGTTCTTC. Residues: CATRTSGGSAGNEQFF.

The V and J genes are TRBV5-8 and TRBJ2-7; the D call may be TRBD1 or TRBD2 (6 bases each). There are 15 residues in the CDR3. Trimming removed 9 bases at V and 0 bases at J, with 19 bases between. Germline CDR1 and CDR2: SGHTS and YDEGEE. The CDR3 loop is CATAEAGGNSYEQYF. The DNA of the CDR3 is TGTGCCACCGCGGAGGCCGGGGGCAACTCCTACGAGCAGTACTTC.